A selection of T cell receptor beta chains follows, all from one sample in a study of patients and donors after allogeneic stem cell transplantation. Each CDR3 protein is one row after TCRdb ran MiXCR on the RT-PCR reads. The sample has 900,000 to 1,000,000 distinct CDR3 sequences; roughly 18% are singletons. The sample taken for sequencing was blood, either unsorted or a sorted T cell fraction (not recorded which). The receptors shown here come from a human donor who was either an allogeneic HSCT recipient or a stem cell or donor lymphocyte infusion donor (not recorded which). It is not recorded whose cells these are; they may come from a transplant donor. CDR3s include the opening cysteine and the closing phenylalanine or tryptophan. A D gene is named only where the DNA matches it firmly. Expanded clones are given a class, and other clones once, few, many or no size at all.

d_call j_call clone_size v_call cdr3_nt cdr3_aa
NA TRBJ1-2 NA TRBV25-1 TGTGCCAGCCATACAGGGCTTTATGGCTACACCTTC CASHTGLYGYTF
NA TRBJ2-1 few TRBV5-1 TGCGCCAGCAGCCGGGACCCTTCCTCTTCCTATGAGCAGTTCTTC CASSRDPSSSYEQFF
NA TRBJ2-7 few TRBV9 TGTGCCAGCAGCGGAATCGGGGCAGAGCAGTACTTC CASSGIGAEQYF
NA TRBJ1-1 few TRBV18 TGTGCCAGCTCACCACAACAGGCCCAAATACACGAAGCTTTCTTT CASSPQQAQIHEAFF
TRBD2 TRBJ2-1 NA TRBV5-6 TGTGCCAGCAGCTTTGGACTAGCGTTCAGAAACTCCTACAATGAGCAGTTCTTC CASSFGLAFRNSYNEQFF
NA TRBJ1-3 NA TRBV20-1 TGCAGTGCCCCAGGGAATGGAAACACCATATATTTT CSAPGNGNTIYF
TRBD2 TRBJ2-3 NA TRBV4-2 TGTGCCAGCGGCCCTACCCCCGGGACTAACACAGATACGCAGTATTTT CASGPTPGTNTDTQYF
TRBD1 TRBJ1-1 NA TRBV6-5 TGTGCCAGCAGTTATGACGGGGACAGGATGGTGAACACTGAAGCTTTCTTT CASSYDGDRMVNTEAFF
NA TRBJ2-7 NA TRBV11-3 TGTGCCAGCAGCTTTGCGGGGAAAACCTACGAGCAGTACTTC CASSFAGKTYEQYF
NA TRBJ2-2 many TRBV5-1 TGCGCCAGCAGCTCCGACGCAGGGTTAAAATTCTTTTACACCGGGGAGCTGTTTTTT CASSSDAGLKFFYTGELFF
NA TRBJ2-3 few TRBV11-1 TGTGCCAGCCGTTACCTAGCCCAAAGTACAGATTTCACAGATACGCAGTATTTT CASRYLAQSTDFTDTQYF
TRBD1 TRBJ1-5 few TRBV7-9 TGTGCCAGCAGCGGATCAGGGGGAGGAAGCAATCAGCCCCAGCATTTT CASSGSGGGSNQPQHF
TRBD1 TRBJ1-2 few TRBV5-1 TGCGCCAGCAGCTCGACAGGGAATGTTGGCTACACCTTC CASSSTGNVGYTF
NA TRBJ2-7 NA TRBV6-5 TGTGCCAGCAGTTACTCGAGCGGAGGCGAGCAGTACTTC CASSYSSGGEQYF
TRBD2 TRBJ2-3 many TRBV12-3/TRBV12-4 TGTGCCAGCAGTTCATGGGCGGGGGTTGCAGATACGCAGTATTTT CASSSWAGVADTQYF
NA TRBJ2-2 few TRBV9 TGTGCCAGCAGCGACATGGGTCTGGAGTCGGTCACCGGGGAGCTGTTTTTT CASSDMGLESVTGELFF
NA TRBJ2-2 many TRBV12-3/TRBV12-4 TGTGCCAGCAGCGCTGGGGGTTCCGGGGAGCTGTTTTTT CASSAGGSGELFF
TRBD2 TRBJ2-1 few TRBV5-6 TGTGCCAGCAGCTTGACCCGGTCTAGCGGTTCCTACAATGAGCAGTTCTTC CASSLTRSSGSYNEQFF
TRBD1 TRBJ1-1 few TRBV20-1 TGCAGTGCTAGAACTCCGGGACAGGTTGAAGCTTTCTTT CSARTPGQVEAFF
TRBD2 TRBJ2-7 NA TRBV5-1 TGCGCCAGCAGCTTGAGGGTAGCGGGAGCCAACGAGCAGTACTTC CASSLRVAGANEQYF
TRBD2 TRBJ2-1 few TRBV5-6 TGTGCCAGCAGACTCGCCCCGGGGGGGCTCTACAATGAGCAGTTCTTC CASRLAPGGLYNEQFF
TRBD2 TRBJ2-6 NA TRBV4-1 TGCGCCAGCAGCCAAGGAGGGCGGGGGTCTGGGGCCAACGTCCTGACTTTC CASSQGGRGSGANVLTF
NA TRBJ1-2 NA TRBV30 TGTGCCTGGGACCCCTCGACAGGCTATGGCTACACCTTC CAWDPSTGYGYTF
NA TRBJ2-3 many TRBV5-1 TGCGCCAGCAGCTTGGTTCTAGCAACAGATACGCAGTATTTT CASSLVLATDTQYF
NA TRBJ1-1 NA TRBV7-2 TGTGCCAGCAGCTTAGCTGGGTATCGGGGGAACACTGAAGCTTTCTTT CASSLAGYRGNTEAFF
NA TRBJ2-2 NA TRBV20-1 TGCAGTGCTGAGGGGCCCACTAGCTCCGGGGAGCTGTTTTTT CSAEGPTSSGELFF
NA TRBJ2-1 few TRBV5-1 TGCGCCAGCAGCTTGCGTCTCGGGACCCTTACAAATGAGCAGTTCTTC CASSLRLGTLTNEQFF
TRBD1 TRBJ2-2 few TRBV7-2 TGTGCCACCACCATCTCGGGACAGAGGACCGGGGAGCTGTTTTTT CATTISGQRTGELFF
NA TRBJ1-4 NA TRBV5-1 TGCGCCAGCAGCTTGACCCACGCAACTAATGAAAAACTGTTTTTT CASSLTHATNEKLFF
NA TRBJ2-7 NA TRBV20-1 TGCAGTGCTAATGGCCAGAGCCAATACGAGCAGTACTTC CSANGQSQYEQYF
TRBD1 TRBJ1-2 many TRBV12-3/TRBV12-4 TGCGCCAGCAGCCGGGACAGGGTATATGGCTACACCTTC CASSRDRVYGYTF
NA TRBJ2-2 many TRBV12-3/TRBV12-4 TGTGCCAGCAGCCCCGGCACCGGGGAGCTGTTTTTT CASSPGTGELFF
NA TRBJ2-4 few TRBV12-3/TRBV12-4 TGTGCCAGCAGTCGATTCGGGGTAGCCAAAAACATTCAGTACTTC CASSRFGVAKNIQYF
TRBD2 TRBJ2-5 NA TRBV20-1 TGCAGTGCTACACGGCCTAGCGGGCTACAGGAGACCCAGTACTTC CSATRPSGLQETQYF
NA TRBJ1-5 many TRBV6-5 TGTGCCAGCAGTTACACCGGGACGGGGCCCCAGCATTTT CASSYTGTGPQHF
NA TRBJ2-6 few TRBV12-3/TRBV12-4 TGTGCCAGCAGTCCTGGAGACTTGGGGGCCTCCTCTGGGGCCAACGTCCTGACTTTC CASSPGDLGASSGANVLTF
NA TRBJ1-3 NA TRBV30 TGTGCCTGCGAGGCAAACACCATATATTTT CACEANTIYF
NA TRBJ1-2 few TRBV3-1 TGTGCCAGCAGCAACACCTTTCCTAACTATGGCTACACCTTC CASSNTFPNYGYTF
NA TRBJ1-4 few TRBV7-9 TGTGCCAGCAGCGCCCGGGACATCGGCGTTGAAAAACTGTTTTTT CASSARDIGVEKLFF
NA TRBJ2-7 few TRBV9 TGTGCCAGCAGCGTTCCACCCCGGACAGAAACCTACGAGCAGTACTTC CASSVPPRTETYEQYF
NA TRBJ2-2 NA TRBV5-1 TGCGCCAGCAGCTGGACAGCCGAGAACACCGGGGAGCTGTTTTTT CASSWTAENTGELFF
NA TRBJ1-2 NA TRBV2 TGTGCCAGCAGTGTCGGGGACGTCTATGGCTACACCTTC CASSVGDVYGYTF
TRBD2 TRBJ2-5 many TRBV28 TGTGCCAGCAGTTTCCGTGGACTAGCGGGAGAGACCCAGTACTTC CASSFRGLAGETQYF
NA TRBJ1-6 NA TRBV6-1 TGTGCCAGCATCGGGGCCTATAATTCACCCCTCCACTTT CASIGAYNSPLHF
NA TRBJ1-2 NA TRBV30 TGTGCCTGGAGTGCCCTCCCGGGACTGCGGTCCTATGGCTACACCTTC CAWSALPGLRSYGYTF
TRBD1 TRBJ2-7 NA TRBV20-1 TGCAGTGCTAGAGATCCGGGACAGGGGTGGTACGAGCAGTACTTC CSARDPGQGWYEQYF
TRBD1 TRBJ2-3 many TRBV24-1 TGTGCCACCAGTACCGGGACAGCCGGCACAGATACGCAGTATTTT CATSTGTAGTDTQYF
NA TRBJ2-2 NA TRBV27 TGTGCCAGCAGTTTTTCGGGGGGCCGGTCTTCCGGGGAGCTGTTTTTT CASSFSGGRSSGELFF
NA TRBJ1-2 few TRBV10-3 TGTGCCATCAGCCCACAGGCTAACTATGGCTACACCTTC CAISPQANYGYTF
TRBD2 TRBJ2-3 few TRBV7-6 TGTGCCAGCAGTTCCAGTCAGCTAGCGGGCTCTAGCACAGATACGCAGTATTTT CASSSSQLAGSSTDTQYF
TRBD1 TRBJ1-6 NA TRBV11-2 TGTGCCAGCAGCACCAGACAGGGAGTAGGGTCACCCCTCCACTTT CASSTRQGVGSPLHF
NA TRBJ2-7 few TRBV10-2 TGCGCCAGCAGTGATTGGCTTAGGAGCTCCTACGAGCAGTACTTC CASSDWLRSSYEQYF
NA TRBJ1-1 NA TRBV30 TGTGCCTGGAGTGTAGGACAGCGACTGAACACTGAAGCTTTCTTT CAWSVGQRLNTEAFF
NA TRBJ2-1 NA TRBV9 TGTGCCAGCAGCGCACTGAGCTCCTACAATGAGCAGTTCTTC CASSALSSYNEQFF
NA TRBJ2-4 NA TRBV2 TGTGCCAGCACAGAGGGCGCCAAAAACATTCAGTACTTC CASTEGAKNIQYF
NA TRBJ1-4 few TRBV7-8 TGTGCCAGCAGGGAGCAGGGAACCATTAATGAAAAACTGTTTTTT CASREQGTINEKLFF
NA TRBJ2-5 NA TRBV15 TGTGCCACCAGCGGACGCGCTTGGTATGGTCCAGAGACCCAGTACTTC CATSGRAWYGPETQYF
TRBD2 TRBJ2-7 NA TRBV3-1 TGTGCCAGCAGCCATTATCCGGTGACTAGCGGTTCCTACGAGCAGTACTTC CASSHYPVTSGSYEQYF
NA TRBJ1-4 NA TRBV5-1 TGCGCCAGCAGCCCACAGGGTGATGAAAAACTGTTTTTT CASSPQGDEKLFF